This T cell receptor (beta chain) derives from a study of shared clonotypes between healthy human individuals. Sequencing used immunoSEQ multiplex PCR; TCRdb keeps in-frame clones, though not all of them. The data contain some 1,400,000 clones, over 95% of them seen just once; the ten biggest clones take up roughly 1.2%. This CDR3 comprises 13 residues. The V end lost 3 bases, the J end lost 3 bases, and 9 bases lay between the germline ends. Germline lookup yields CDR1 SNHLY and CDR2 FYNNEI. In the CD4+ fraction, cells were divided into CD45RA+ naive and CD45RA-negative memory subsets. The source is a young man in good health. Sequencing was performed on naive CD4+ T cells sorted from blood. Subset described: CD45RA+ positively selected. This chain links TRBV2 with TRBJ2-7, with D perhaps matching TRBD1 (6 bases). The CDR3 region is CASSDRGFYEQYF. The CDR3 DNA is TGTGCCAGCAGTGACAGGGGCTTCTACGAGCAGTACTTC.